Listed here are 32 T cell receptor beta chains from one sample, sequenced in a study of T cells in localized non-small cell lung cancer. Produced via immunoSEQ multiplex PCR; TCRdb's table is partial and in-frame only. The data hold tens of thousands of clones, with 81% observed a single time. Sequencing used PBMCs, obtained before any cancer treatment. The receptor source for this set is a man aged 40 to 70 with stage II lung adenocarcinoma.

The V call is TRBV6-6, the J call TRBJ2-4; D possibly matches TRBD1 or TRBD2 (5 bases each). The CDR3 contains 15 residues. The germline gives CDR1 MNHNY, CDR2 SVGAGI (reference sequence). Between the trimmed V and J ends, which lost 4 bases and 0 bases, there was a span of 10 bases. The CDR3 sequence: CASSSRESAKNIQYF. CDR3 bases: TGTGCCAGCAGTTCCAGGGAGTCAGCCAAAAACATTCAGTACTTC.

V is TRBV5-1 and J is TRBJ2-1, with 13 nucleotides matching TRBD2. The trim removed 2 bases at V and 9 bases at J, leaving 5 bases unmatched. The CDR3 is 15 residues long. CDR1 is SGHRS and CDR2 is YFSETQ in the germline V gene. The CDR3 DNA reads TGCGCCAGCAGCTTAAGTACTAGCGGGAGGGGTGAGCAGTTCTTC. Encoded protein: CASSLSTSGRGEQFF.

The chain recombines TRBV10-3 with TRBJ2-2, with 7 positions matching TRBD1. This CDR3 comprises 13 residues. The V gene end was trimmed by 3 bases and the J gene end by 6 bases; junction bases not matched to a gene: 1. CDR1 ENHRY and CDR2 SYGVKD come from the germline V gene. For the CDR3, the DNA is TGTGCCATCAGTGAAACAGGGGCCGGGGAGCTGTTTTTT. Translating it yields CAISETGAGELFF.

In its sample, this clone was seen a few times. CDR3 amino acids: CASSFYGDTGELFF. The CDR3 DNA sequence: TGCGCCAGCAGCTTTTACGGGGACACCGGGGAGCTGTTTTTT. The chain carries TRBV5-1 and TRBJ2-2; D might be TRBD2 (5 bases). Germline V CDR1 and CDR2: SGHRS, YFSETQ. The CDR3 contains 14 residues. V dropped 2 bases and J dropped 3 bases, with 8 bases sitting between them.

This chain uses TRBV7-2 with TRBJ1-1; 7 nucleotides agree with TRBD1. From germline, CDR1 is SGHTA and CDR2 FQGNSA. V was clipped by 5 bases and J by 0 bases; unmatched bases: 9. The CDR3 runs 16 residues. CDR3 bases: TGTGCCAGCAGCCAACTACTGACAGGGATGAACACTGAAGCTTTCTTT. Translation gives CASSQLLTGMNTEAFF. Variable domain in full (rest from reference TRBV7-2 and TRBJ1-1): GAGVSQSPSNKVTEKGKDVELRCDPISGHTALYWYRQSLGQGLEFLIYFQGNSAPDKSGLPSDRFSAERTGGSVSTLTIQRTQQEDSAVYLCASSQLLTGMNTEAFFGQGTRLTVV.

J is TRBJ2-5 and V is TRBV11-3, with TRBD2 matching over 8 bases. Trimming at V came to 1 base and at J to 5 bases, leaving 12 bases not matched to a gene. The CDR3 extends over 17 amino acids. Per germline, CDR1 SGHNT and CDR2 YENEEA. Here the CDR3 DNA reads TGTGCCAGCAGCTTAGGATTAGAAACTAGCGGCCTGGAGACCCAGTACTTC. Its translation is CASSLGLETSGLETQYF.

The chain combines TRBV29-1 with TRBJ1-2; possibly TRBD1 for D (6 bases). Germline-derived CDR1 and CDR2 are SQVTM and ANQGSEA. V lost 5 bases, J lost 6 bases, and 16 bases lay in between. The CDR3 loop spans 13 amino acids. The CDR3 region is CSVYRDIVNGYTF. For the CDR3, the DNA is TGCAGCGTTTACAGGGACATAGTCAATGGCTACACCTTC.

The table lists this clone with a count of one. V usage is TRBV7-6 and J usage is TRBJ2-2; 8 bases line up with TRBD1. Trimming cost V 4 bases and J 3 bases; bases outside gene matches: 7. The CDR3 is 16 residues long. CDR1 is SGHVS and CDR2 is FNYEAQ in the germline V gene. CDR3 in DNA: TGTGCCAGCAGCTCCTCGACAGGGGAGGACACCGGGGAGCTGTTTTTT. Protein product: CASSSSTGEDTGELFF.

V is TRBV30 and J is TRBJ1-5, with D perhaps matching TRBD1 (6 bases). The CDR3 is 13 residues long. Germline lookup yields CDR1 GTSNPN and CDR2 SVGIG (reference sequence). V was cut by 6 bases and J by 3 bases, with 12 bases left in between. The CDR3 reads CACSRDINQPQHF. CDR3 DNA: TGTGCCTGTTCCCGGGACATCAATCAGCCCCAGCATTTT. Supplemented by reference TRBV30 and TRBJ1-5, the full variable domain reads SQTIHQWPATLVQPVGSPLSLECTVEGTSNPNLYWYRQAAGRGLQLLFYSVGIGQISSEVPQNLSASRPQDRQFILSSKKLLLSDSGFYLCACSRDINQPQHFGDGTRLSIL.

This sequence joins TRBV10-3 and TRBJ1-5; TRBD1 matches at 7 bases. The CDR3 covers 14 residues. Trimming cost V 3 bases and J 3 bases; bases outside gene matches: 2. Germline V gives CDR1 ENHRY, CDR2 SYGVKD. The CDR3 is CAISEGQVNQPQHF. DNA for the CDR3: TGTGCCATCAGTGAAGGACAGGTCAATCAGCCCCAGCATTTT.

The J gene is TRBJ2-7, the V gene TRBV2; D may be TRBD1 (6 bases). The germline V and J ends were trimmed by 6 bases and 2 bases, with 11 bases remaining between them. CDR1 is SNHLY, CDR2 FYNNEI, per germline. CDR3 size: 13 residues. CDR3 sequence (DNA): TGTGCCAGCAGGCCCGGGACAACCTACGAGCAGTACTTC. Its translation is CASRPGTTYEQYF.

The chain employs TRBV5-4 and TRBJ2-1; TRBD2 agrees at 11 bases. V lost 5 bases to trimming and J lost 2 bases; unmatched junction nucleotides: 3. The CDR3 is made up of 15 amino acids. CDR1 is SGHNT, CDR2 YYREEE, per germline (reference sequence). The CDR3 loop reads CASRLAGDPYNEQFF. The CDR3 DNA reads as TGTGCCAGCAGACTAGCGGGAGACCCCTACAATGAGCAGTTCTTC.

V usage is TRBV11-2 and J usage is TRBJ2-7; D is unresolved. Trimming stripped 2 bases from V and 3 bases from J, with 8 bases between. This CDR3 is built from 13 residues. In germline, CDR1 is SGHAT, CDR2 FQNNGV. CDR3 nucleotides: TGTGCCAGCAGCTTATGGCTTCGCTACGAGCAGTACTTC. It specifies CASSLWLRYEQYF.

The V and J genes are TRBV6-5 and TRBJ2-1, with TRBD2 identical over 12 bases. The CDR3 is made up of 16 amino acids. The V and J ends lost 4 bases and 3 bases, in that order; junction bases with no gene match: 4. The germline CDR1 and CDR2 sequences are MNHEY and SVGAGI. The CDR3 region has the DNA TGTGCCAGCAGTTCTAGACTAGCGGGAGACTACAATGAGCAGTTCTTC. Translation gives CASSSRLAGDYNEQFF.

The sample holds one count of this clone. The chain combines TRBV4-1 with TRBJ2-7, with D possibly TRBD1 on 6 matching bases. The CDR3 runs 14 residues. Trimming cost V 0 bases and J 2 bases, with 8 bases left between them. Looked up from germline, CDR1 is MGHRA and CDR2 is YSYEKL. The chain's CDR3 is CASSQDQGPYEQYF. In nucleotides, the CDR3 is TGCGCCAGCAGCCAAGATCAGGGGCCCTACGAGCAGTACTTC.

V usage is TRBV19 and J usage is TRBJ1-2; D ambiguous. The CDR3 is made up of 12 amino acids. The V end lost 3 bases, the J end lost 3 bases, and 5 bases lay between the germline ends. CDR1 and CDR2 (germline): LNHDA, SQIVND (reference sequence). DNA of the CDR3: TGTGCCAGTAGTATCAAATACTATGGCTACACCTTC. Protein: CASSIKYYGYTF.

This rearrangement joins TRBV5-1 to TRBJ1-5; D is perhaps TRBD1 (6 bases). V shed 4 bases and J shed 4 bases, with 12 bases lying between them. CDR1 is SGHRS and CDR2 is YFSETQ in the germline V gene. This CDR3 spans 14 amino acids. CDR3 bases: TGCGCCAGCAGCGAGGGGACATCTAATCAGCCCCAGCATTTT. Translated: CASSEGTSNQPQHF. The whole variable domain, filled in from reference TRBV5-1 and TRBJ1-5, reads KAGVTQTPRYLIKTRGQQVTLSCSPISGHRSVSWYQQTPGQGLQFLFEYFSETQRNKGNFPGRFSGRQFSNSRSEMNVSTLELGDSALYLCASSEGTSNQPQHFGDGTRLSIL.

The genes are TRBV6-5 and TRBJ2-1; 13 positions agree with TRBD2. The length of the CDR3 is 15 residues. Germline V gene data show CDR1 as MNHEY and CDR2 as SVGAGI. V lost 4 bases, J lost 8 bases, and 5 bases stayed unmatched. The CDR3 DNA reads TGTGCCAGCAGTTCCCGACTAGCGGGAGGTGATGAGCAGTTCTTC. As protein: CASSSRLAGGDEQFF.

This chain connects TRBV11-3 to TRBJ2-1; 8 nucleotides line up with TRBD1. Germline CDR1 reads SGHNT; CDR2 reads YENEEA. The CDR3 runs to 14 residues. V dropped 5 bases and J dropped 4; count of bases not matched to a gene: 4. CDR3 in DNA: TGTGCCAGCAGCCCCCGACAGGGGTACAATGAGCAGTTCTTC. Translating gives CASSPRQGYNEQFF.

The chain is built from TRBV29-1 and TRBJ1-4, with 8 bases that match TRBD1. The CDR3 runs to 17 residues. Per the germline V gene, CDR1 is SQVTM and CDR2 is ANQGSEA. V was pared by 1 base and J by 1 base, with 8 bases of the junction left unmatched. The CDR3 sequence is CSVEGVTGDGTNEKLFF. In DNA, the CDR3 is TGCAGCGTTGAAGGGGTGACAGGGGATGGAACTAATGAAAAACTGTTTTTT. Supplemented by reference TRBV29-1 and TRBJ1-4, the full variable domain reads SAVISQKPSRDICQRGTSLTIQCQVDSQVTMMFWYRQQPGQSLTLIATANQGSEATYESGFVIDKFPISRPNLTFSTLTVSNMSPEDSSIYLCSVEGVTGDGTNEKLFFGSGTQLSVL.

This chain joins TRBV19 and TRBJ1-1; D is perhaps TRBD1 (6 bases). The length of the CDR3 is 13 residues. Germline assignment: CDR1 LNHDA and CDR2 SQIVND (reference sequence). V dropped 6 bases and J dropped 3 bases, with 11 bases sitting between them. This CDR3 reads CASRQGGYTEAFF. The CDR3 coding sequence is TGTGCCAGTAGACAGGGAGGATACACTGAAGCTTTCTTT.

Only one count was recorded for this clone. V usage is TRBV5-5 and J usage is TRBJ2-5; D gene unclear. Per germline, CDR1 SGHKS and CDR2 YYEKEE (reference sequence). Trimming pared 5 bases from V and 1 base from J, leaving 15 bases between. The CDR3 has 15 residues. CDR3 amino acids: CASSMQRRTQETQYF. In DNA form, the CDR3 reads TGTGCCAGCAGTATGCAGCGACGAACCCAAGAGACCCAGTACTTC.

In its sample, this clone was seen once. The rearrangement links TRBV10-3 to TRBJ2-3, with TRBD1 identical over 7 bases. The V segment lost 4 bases and the J segment 3 bases; nucleotides outside the gene matches: 1. The germline V gene encodes CDR1 ENHRY and CDR2 SYGVKD. The CDR3 is 13 amino acids. The DNA for the CDR3 is TGTGCCATCAGTGTACAGGGGACAGATACGCAGTATTTT. It codes for CAISVQGTDTQYF.

In its sample, this clone was seen a few times. The J gene is TRBJ1-2, the V gene TRBV11-3, with D possibly TRBD1 on 5 matching bases. Germline values: CDR1 SGHNT, CDR2 YENEEA. CDR3 length equals 13 residues. V was cut by 1 base and J by 8 bases, with 11 bases left in between. The CDR3 sequence is CASSLGGLDGYTF. The DNA of the CDR3 is TGTGCCAGCAGCTTAGGGGGACTAGACGGCTACACCTTC.

This sequence joins TRBV9 and TRBJ2-3; TRBD1 matches 9 bases. The CDR3 spans 16 residues. CDR1 is SGDLS, CDR2 YYNGEE, per germline. J gave up 3 bases and V 3 bases, and 8 bases lay outside the gene matches. DNA for the CDR3: TGTGCCAGCAGCGCCCACAGGGGGCAGAGAACAGATACGCAGTATTTT. It translates to CASSAHRGQRTDTQYF.

This sequence joins TRBV15 and TRBJ1-1; 8 bases map to TRBD1. This CDR3 is 14 amino acids long. Germline values: CDR1 LNHNV, CDR2 YYDKDF (reference sequence). Trimming at V came to 6 bases and at J to 1 base, leaving 4 bases not matched to a gene. CDR3: CATSMDRANTEAFF. The CDR3 DNA is TGTGCCACCAGTATGGACAGGGCGAACACTGAAGCTTTCTTT. Filled out from reference TRBV15 and TRBJ1-1, the complete variable domain reads DAMVIQNPRYQVTQFGKPVTLSCSQTLNHNVMYWYQQKSSQAPKLLFHYYDKDFNNEADTPDNFQSRRPNTSFCFLDIRSPGLGDTAMYLCATSMDRANTEAFFGQGTRLTVV.

This clone is a singleton in its sample. The chain combines TRBV19 with TRBJ2-1; 9 positions match TRBD2. Unmatched junction bases numbered 13, after V lost 3 bases and J lost 7 bases. The CDR3 has 17 residues. The germline CDR1 and CDR2 sequences are LNHDA and SQIVND (reference sequence). CDR3 DNA sequence: TGTGCCAGTAGTATTTTTAGCGGGAGCAGTGGAGGTAATGAGCAGTTCTTC. Translating gives CASSIFSGSSGGNEQFF.

This clone was found once. The rearrangement joins TRBV6-5 to TRBJ2-7; 10 bases are shared with TRBD1. Germline trimming cut 6 bases from V and 6 bases from J; bases unmatched to any gene: 8. CDR1 and CDR2 from the germline V gene are MNHEY and SVGAGI. The CDR3 consists of 14 residues. The CDR3, as DNA: TGTGCCAGCAGGGGGACAGGGGCGGTAGGCGAGCAGTACTTC. As protein: CASRGTGAVGEQYF.

This chain links TRBV14 with TRBJ2-7; 7 nucleotides line up with TRBD1. Unmatched junction bases numbered 14, after V lost 2 bases and J lost 7 bases. The CDR3 sequence is 16 residues long. Germline V gives CDR1 SGHDN, CDR2 FVKESK. The CDR3 region has the DNA TGTGCCAGCAGCCAATTCGGGACAGCCCTCTCCCTAGAGCAGTACTTC. Its protein product is CASSQFGTALSLEQYF.

This rearrangement joins TRBV7-9 to TRBJ1-2; D is unresolved. V gave up 2 bases and J gave up 2 bases, with 6 bases separating them. Germline CDR1 SEHNR, CDR2 FQNEAQ (reference sequence). The CDR3 contains 13 residues. CDR3 sequence: CASSLPPNYGYTF. CDR3 nucleotides: TGTGCCAGCAGCTTACCACCGAACTATGGCTACACCTTC.

The chain couples TRBV5-6 to TRBJ1-6; TRBD1 aligns across 9 bases. Per germline, CDR1 SGHDT and CDR2 YYEEEE. Unmatched junction bases numbered 3, after V lost 2 bases and J lost 6 bases. CDR3 size: 15 residues. CDR3 loop: CASSFMGQGNSPLHF. CDR3 in DNA: TGTGCCAGCAGCTTTATGGGACAGGGTAATTCACCCCTCCACTTT.

The chain carries TRBV29-1 and TRBJ1-1; 8 positions match TRBD1. CDR3 length: 13 amino acids. The V segment lost 6 bases and the J segment 3 bases; nucleotides outside the gene matches: 6. Germline assignment: CDR1 SQVTM and CDR2 ANQGSEA. CDR3: CSVDRGADTEAFF. The CDR3 DNA reads TGCAGCGTAGACAGGGGTGCGGACACTGAAGCTTTCTTT.